This T cell receptor (beta chain) was observed in a study of response to subunit inactivated influenza vaccine. TCRdb redid the calling of the RT-PCR reads with MiXCR, one entry per CDR3 protein. The sample consists of about 540,000 distinct CDR3 sequences, around 21% of them appearing once. Germline trimming cut 4 bases from V and 4 bases from J; bases unmatched to any gene: 7. This CDR3 region has 15 residues. Germline values: CDR1 SGHDN, CDR2 FVKESK. This clonotype has only a few counts. A further study also used this sample, focusing on T cells expressing NK-cell markers. That work adds: Generation of TCR beta cDNA was performed by 5'RACE template switching incorporating UMIs. Dominant NKG2C+ clonotypes in over 5 donors made up roughly 1.0-7.5% of CD8+ T cells. There remained a lack of clarity about HCMV specificity of expanded NKG2C+ T cell clones.

Sequenced material: CD4+ T cells sorted from PBMCs, taken about 13 days after vaccination. The clonotype originates from a man over 45 who received an inactivated influenza vaccine. The chain recombines TRBV14 with TRBJ2-1; TRBD1 agrees at 7 bases. The CDR3 nucleotides are TGTGCCAGCAGCCCACAGGGGTCACTATACAATGAGCAGTTCTTC. Its protein is CASSPQGSLYNEQFF. The variable domain in full, completed from reference TRBV14 and TRBJ2-1, reads EAGVTQFPSHSVIEKGQTVTLRCDPISGHDNLYWYRRVMGKEIKFLLHFVKESKQDESGMPNNRFLAERTGGTYSTLKVQPAELEDSGVYFCASSPQGSLYNEQFFGPGTRLTVL.